Presented here are 25 T cell receptor beta chains from one specimen sequenced in a study of T cells after yellow fever vaccination. A single record per CDR3 protein comes from TCRdb applying MiXCR to the 5' RACE reads. Of 250,000 to 400,000 distinct CDR3 sequences listed, approximately 4% were seen once; the top ten hold about 22%. The sample consisted of PBMCs, taken 5 days after the yellow fever booster vaccination. These receptors all stem from a man younger than 35 who received the YFV17D yellow fever vaccine.

This clonotype was counted a few times. A much larger clone lies a single base off, so this may be a read error. This chain links TRBV7-2 with TRBJ2-5, with 9 bases matching TRBD2. Losses at the gene ends were 6 bases for V and 4 bases for J; bases not matched to a gene: 6. Germline CDR1 reads SGHTA; CDR2 reads FQGNSA. The CDR3 has 14 residues. The CDR3: CASSFSGGPETQYF. CDR3 DNA sequence: TGTGCCAGCAGTTTCAGCGGGGGGCCAGAGACCCAGTACTTC.

This clonotype was seen ten or more times. The chain links TRBV23-1 to TRBJ2-7; D not certain. TRBV23-1 is an ORF, with its function uncertain. The CDR3 has 14 amino acids. V was pared by 7 bases and J by 2 bases, with 15 bases between. The CDR3 bases are TGCGCCAGCAACTCTATTCTCCATGCCTACGAGCAGTACTTC. As protein: CASNSILHAYEQYF.

The chain couples TRBV18 to TRBJ2-7, with D perhaps assigned TRBD1 or TRBD2 (6 bases each). The CDR3 covers 14 residues. V shed 2 bases and J shed 4 bases, with 12 bases lying between them. Germline values: CDR1 KGHSH, CDR2 LQKENI. In nucleotides, the CDR3 is TGTGCCAGCTCACCAACGAGGGGGAGGTACGAGCAGTACGTC. Translation: CASSPTRGRYEQYV.

This clonotype was seen ten or more times. J is TRBJ2-1 and V is TRBV7-8; D is possibly TRBD2 (5 bases). Trimming pared 5 bases from V and 5 bases from J, leaving 16 bases between. Germline V gene sequence: CDR1 SGHVS, CDR2 FQNEAQ. The CDR3 covers 15 residues. The CDR3 loop reads CASSPRWRTDNEQFF. The CDR3 DNA reads as TGTGCCAGCAGCCCCCGTTGGCGGACTGACAATGAGCAGTTCTTC.

This clonotype was counted at least ten times. This CDR3 reads CASQQGRYTEAFF. For the CDR3, the DNA is TGTGCCAGTCAACAGGGGCGTTACACTGAAGCTTTCTTT. The rearrangement uses TRBV19 and TRBJ1-1; 7 positions match TRBD1. The junction had 6 bases not matched to a gene; V was cut back by 8 bases and J by 3 bases. CDR1 and CDR2 (germline): LNHDA, SQIVND (reference sequence). This CDR3 has 13 residues.

This clonotype was detected many times. The CDR3 sequence is CASSLLGLKYSGNTIYF. As DNA, the CDR3 is TGTGCCAGCAGCTTACTTGGACTGAAGTACTCTGGAAACACCATATATTTT. The chain has TRBV7-2 and TRBJ1-3, with unresolved D. CDR3 length equals 17 residues. CDR1 and CDR2 (germline): SGHTA, FQGNSA. Trimming removed 2 bases at V and 0 bases at J, with 14 bases between. The full variable domain, rest sourced from reference TRBV7-2 and TRBJ1-3, is GAGVSQSPSNKVTEKGKDVELRCDPISGHTALYWYRQSLGQGLEFLIYFQGNSAPDKSGLPSDRFSAERTGGSVSTLTIQRTQQEDSAVYLCASSLLGLKYSGNTIYFGEGSWLTVV.

This rearrangement joins TRBV6-6 to TRBJ1-2; 8 nucleotides match TRBD1. Trimming took 2 bases from V and 3 from J; bases not matched to a gene: 5. The CDR3 covers 15 residues. Germline CDR1 reads MNHNY; CDR2 reads SVGAGI (reference sequence). The CDR3 nucleotides read TGTGCCAGCAGTTACCCCTCACAGGGGGACTATGGCTACACCTTC. It translates to CASSYPSQGDYGYTF.

In this sample, this clonotype turned up many times. J is TRBJ1-2 and V is TRBV20-1; maybe TRBD1 (5 bases). V gave up 0 bases and J gave up 4 bases, with 9 bases separating them. This CDR3 has 13 residues. Germline V gene data show CDR1 as DFQATT and CDR2 as SNEGSKA (reference sequence). In DNA, the CDR3 is TGCAGTGCTAGAGATTACAGGCTCTATGGCTACACCTTC. Its translation is CSARDYRLYGYTF.

This clonotype has a count of ten or more. The chain has TRBV27 and TRBJ2-5; 12 bases agree with TRBD2. The V gene's germline CDR1 is MNHEY and CDR2 SMNVEV (reference sequence). This CDR3 comprises 15 residues. After removal of 3 bases from V and 4 bases from J, the junction contained 3 bases not matched to a gene. As DNA, the CDR3 is TGTGCCAGCAGTTTTCTAGCGGGGGGGACAGAGACCCAGTACTTC. Translating it yields CASSFLAGGTETQYF.

This clonotype was detected only a few times. The rearrangement links TRBV7-9 to TRBJ2-1; 11 bases align to TRBD2. V lost 2 bases, J lost 7 bases, and 4 bases stayed unmatched. The CDR3 is made up of 15 amino acids. Germline-derived CDR1 and CDR2 are SEHNR and FQNEAQ (reference sequence). This CDR3 is CASSLSGTSGNEQFF. The CDR3 coding sequence is TGTGCCAGCAGCTTATCCGGGACTAGCGGTAATGAGCAGTTCTTC.

CDR3 in amino acids: CASSQSGRSITEAFF. The CDR3, as DNA: TGTGCCAGCAGCCAAAGCGGACGGTCGATCACTGAAGCTTTCTTT. The J gene is TRBJ1-1, the V gene TRBV7-2; D not certain. V gave up 5 bases and J gave up 4 bases, with 17 bases separating them. The CDR3 spans 15 residues. Germline CDR1 reads SGHTA; CDR2 reads FQGNSA.

This clonotype showed up just a few times. The J gene is TRBJ2-7, the V gene TRBV11-2; D is possibly TRBD1 or TRBD2 (5 bases each). The CDR3 consists of 14 residues. The ends were cut back, 5 bases at V and 4 bases at J, with 15 bases in the middle. The V gene's germline CDR1 is SGHAT and CDR2 FQNNGV. Here the CDR3 reads CASSQGPEGYEQYF. CDR3 sequence (DNA): TGTGCCAGCAGCCAGGGCCCAGAGGGTTACGAGCAGTACTTC.

This clonotype was detected ten times or more. This chain links TRBV24-1 with TRBJ2-3; TRBD2 aligns across 9 bases. CDR3 length equals 16 residues. In germline, CDR1 is KGHDR, CDR2 SFDVKD. The trim removed 2 bases at V and 8 bases at J, leaving 10 bases unmatched. In DNA form, the CDR3 reads TGTGCCACCAGTGATTCCGGCGGGGGGGACGGAGTTACGCAGTATTTT. As protein: CATSDSGGGDGVTQYF.

This clonotype was counted ten times or more. V and J are TRBV4-1 and TRBJ2-2, with D perhaps TRBD1 or TRBD2 (5 bases each). Germline values: CDR1 MGHRA, CDR2 YSYEKL. V lost 4 bases, J lost 6 bases, and 21 bases lay in between. This CDR3 spans 17 amino acids. The CDR3 loop is CASSPGPLQQGPGELFF. The CDR3 DNA reads as TGCGCCAGCAGCCCAGGCCCCCTACAGCAGGGACCCGGGGAGCTGTTTTTT.

V gene TRBV10-3 combines with J gene TRBJ2-5, with TRBD2 matching over 8 bases. The V segment lost 6 bases and the J segment 1 base; nucleotides outside the gene matches: 4. This CDR3 contains 14 residues. Germline V CDR1 and CDR2: ENHRY, SYGVKD. In DNA form, the CDR3 reads TGTGCCATCAGCCTGAGCGGGGGCCAAGAGACCCAGTACTTC. Translation gives CAISLSGGQETQYF.

This clonotype was found many times. This chain uses TRBV28 with TRBJ1-5; tentative D call: TRBD1 (5 bases). CDR1 is MDHEN and CDR2 is SYDVKM in the germline V gene. The CDR3 has 13 amino acids. V was pared by 7 bases and J by 5 bases, with 12 bases between. The CDR3, as DNA: TGTGCCAGCACCTGGGGCAGTCATCAGCCCCAGCATTTT. Its protein product is CASTWGSHQPQHF.

V and J are TRBV24-1 and TRBJ1-2, with unresolved D. The CDR3 extends over 14 amino acids. The germline V gene has CDR1 KGHDR and CDR2 SFDVKD. The ends were cut back, 6 bases at V and 8 bases at J, with 18 bases in the middle. The CDR3 bases are TGTGCCACCAGTCCCCCAATTCATCTGAGAGGCTACACCTTC. Its protein product is CATSPPIHLRGYTF.

The rearrangement links TRBV7-2 to TRBJ2-5; maybe TRBD2 (6 bases). The V and J ends lost 5 bases and 6 bases respectively, with 13 bases between them. The CDR3 has 13 residues. CDR1 SGHTA and CDR2 FQGNSA come from the germline V gene. The CDR3 sequence: CASSPGVGKTQYF. In DNA form, the CDR3 reads TGTGCCAGCAGCCCGGGGGTCGGGAAGACCCAGTACTTC.

This clonotype was counted a few times. The chain has TRBV7-9 and TRBJ2-1, with TRBD2 matching over 16 bases. CDR3 length: 17 amino acids. V lost 3 bases, J lost 8 bases, and 7 bases stayed unmatched. CDR1 and CDR2 (germline): SEHNR, FQNEAQ (reference sequence). CDR3 residues: CASSLGTSGGAIDEQFF. For the CDR3, the DNA is TGTGCCAGCAGCTTGGGGACTAGCGGGGGGGCCATCGATGAGCAGTTCTTC. Drawing the rest from reference TRBV7-9 and TRBJ2-1, the complete variable domain is DTGVSQNPRHKITKRGQNVTFRCDPISEHNRLYWYRQTLGQGPEFLTYFQNEAQLEKSRLLSDRFSAERPKGSFSTLEIQRTEQGDSAMYLCASSLGTSGGAIDEQFFGPGTRLTVL.

There are a few counts of this clonotype. The rearrangement links TRBV5-5 to TRBJ2-7; the D gene is possibly TRBD1 (6 bases). V lost 5 bases and J lost 5, with 17 bases in between. CDR1 is SGHKS, CDR2 YYEKEE, per germline (reference sequence). This CDR3 region has 14 residues. This chain's CDR3 is CASSGGRELNEQYV. The CDR3 DNA reads as TGTGCCAGCAGTGGGGGCAGGGAGTTAAACGAGCAGTACGTC.

The chain is built from TRBV18 and TRBJ2-6; a weak D match, TRBD2 (7 bases). The V and J ends lost 1 base and 2 bases respectively, with 12 bases between them. The CDR3 runs 17 residues. Germline lookup yields CDR1 KGHSH and CDR2 LQKENI. The DNA of the CDR3 is TGTGCCAGCTCACCACGAGGGGGGGGCACTGGGGCCAACGTCCTGACTTTC. Protein product: CASSPRGGGTGANVLTF.

In this sample, this clonotype turned up a few times. This chain links TRBV5-6 with TRBJ1-5; D gene uncertain. The germline gives CDR1 SGHDT, CDR2 YYEEEE. The CDR3 is 15 residues long. The V gene lost 0 bases and the J gene lost 6 bases, with 13 bases spanning the gap. The CDR3 protein is CASSLGGSWTQPQHF. The CDR3 DNA follows: TGTGCCAGCAGCTTGGGGGGATCGTGGACTCAGCCCCAGCATTTT.

A few counts support this clonotype. The chain uses TRBV4-3 and TRBJ1-3, with unresolved D. V was clipped by 0 bases and J by 4 bases, with 7 bases between them. The germline V gene has CDR1 LGHNA and CDR2 YSLEER. The CDR3 is 14 amino acids. CDR3 in DNA: TGCGCCAGCAGCCAAGATCATCAAGGAAACACCATATATTTT. Protein sequence: CASSQDHQGNTIYF.

This chain uses TRBV14 with TRBJ2-5; TRBD2 might be the D (6 bases). Between the trimmed V and J ends, which lost 3 bases and 5 bases, there was a span of 16 bases. Germline V gives CDR1 SGHDN, CDR2 FVKESK. The CDR3 consists of 15 residues. The DNA for the CDR3 is TGTGCCAGCAGCCACCTCGGGACTGGGCAGGAGACCCAGTACTTC. This encodes CASSHLGTGQETQYF. Full variable domain (rest looked up from reference TRBV14 and TRBJ2-5): EAGVTQFPSHSVIEKGQTVTLRCDPISGHDNLYWYRRVMGKEIKFLLHFVKESKQDESGMPNNRFLAERTGGTYSTLKVQPAELEDSGVYFCASSHLGTGQETQYFGPGTRLLVL.

As concerns this clonotype: This clone may be a read error of a much larger clone one base away. The rearrangement joins TRBV9 to TRBJ1-2; a weak D match, TRBD1 (6 bases). Germline V gives CDR1 SGDLS, CDR2 YYNGEE. The CDR3 runs 15 residues. In nucleotides, the CDR3 is TGTGCCTGCAGCGTAGGGGGTCCGATCGAGGGTGGCTACACCTTC. It encodes CACSVGGPIEGGYTF.